This TCR beta chain was sequenced during a study of T cell changes during pregnancy in multiple sclerosis. Generated by immunoSEQ multiplex PCR, the TCRdb table keeps only in-frame clones and is missing some. Of some 94,000 clones in the sample, approximately 90% are singletons; the top ten hold 1.5% to 2%. The TCR comes from a female donor in good health, enrolled as a control in a pregnancy study. Sequencing used peripheral blood, obtained in the first trimester of pregnancy.

The CDR3 region is CASSPPDSPGSYEQYF. In DNA, the CDR3 is TGTGCCAGTAGCCCGCCGGACTCCCCAGGCTCCTACGAGCAGTACTTC. The genes are TRBV19 and TRBJ2-7; possibly TRBD2 for D (5 bases). Germline CDR1 reads LNHDA; CDR2 reads SQIVND (reference sequence). The V and J ends lost 6 bases and 0 bases respectively, with 18 bases between them. This CDR3 has 16 amino acids.